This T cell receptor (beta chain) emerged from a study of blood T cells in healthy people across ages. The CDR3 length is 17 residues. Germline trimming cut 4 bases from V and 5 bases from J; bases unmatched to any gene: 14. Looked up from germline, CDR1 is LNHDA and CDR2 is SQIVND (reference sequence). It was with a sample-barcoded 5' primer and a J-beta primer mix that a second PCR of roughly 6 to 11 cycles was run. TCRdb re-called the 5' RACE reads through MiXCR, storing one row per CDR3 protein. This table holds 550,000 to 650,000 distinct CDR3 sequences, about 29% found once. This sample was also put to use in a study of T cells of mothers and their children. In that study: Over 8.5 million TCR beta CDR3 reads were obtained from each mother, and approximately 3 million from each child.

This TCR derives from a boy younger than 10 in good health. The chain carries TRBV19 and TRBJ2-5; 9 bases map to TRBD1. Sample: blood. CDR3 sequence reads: CASSTGTGLTFGETQYF. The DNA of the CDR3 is TGTGCCAGTAGTACCGGGACAGGGCTAACGTTTGGGGAGACCCAGTACTTC.